This is a list of T cell receptor beta chains from one sample in a study of neurological immune-mediated disorders. A single record per CDR3 protein comes from TCRdb applying MiXCR to the 5' RACE reads. The profile covers 44,000 or so distinct CDR3 sequences, with 6% to 7% appearing a single time and about 0.54% taken by the ten largest. The sample taken for sequencing was CD4+ T cells from blood. The receptors here all came from a middle-aged woman in good health. Both conserved end residues are part of each CDR3. The D gene is left open where the match is weak. A clone size is listed for some rows: how often the clone was seen (once, few, many), or a class if it is expanded.

clone size	D gene	J gene	CDR3 length	V gene	CDR3 protein	CDR3 DNA
-	TRBD1	TRBJ2-7	14	TRBV27	CASGLGTGGPEQYF	TGTGCCAGCGGTCTGGGGACAGGGGGCCCCGAGCAGTACTTC
many	TRBD2	TRBJ2-2	17	TRBV27	CASSPLAGTPNTGELFF	TGTGCCAGCAGTCCACTAGCGGGGACTCCAAACACCGGGGAGCTGTTTTTT
many	TRBD1	TRBJ1-1	13	TRBV5-1	CASIKAGGTEAFF	TGCGCCAGCATTAAAGCAGGGGGCACTGAAGCTTTCTTT
many	-	TRBJ1-5	15	TRBV6-5	CASSAAGAGNQPQHF	TGTGCCAGCAGCGCCGCAGGGGCCGGAAATCAGCCCCAGCATTTT
many	TRBD1	TRBJ1-5	15	TRBV6-2/TRBV6-3	CASSSGGGGNQPQHF	TGTGCCAGCAGTTCAGGGGGGGGTGGCAATCAGCCCCAGCATTTT
many	TRBD1	TRBJ1-2	15	TRBV6-6	CASSLSGGLSNGYTF	TGTGCCAGCAGTTTGTCAGGGGGACTGTCGAATGGCTACACCTTC
many	TRBD1	TRBJ2-7	13	TRBV20-1	CSARRTGAYEQYF	TGCAGTGCTAGACGGACAGGGGCCTACGAGCAGTACTTC
many	-	TRBJ2-1	12	TRBV3-1	CASSQDLNEQFF	TGTGCCAGCAGCCAAGATTTGAACGAGCAGTTCTTC
many	TRBD1	TRBJ1-5	15	TRBV7-8	CASSLTGDSNQPQHF	TGTGCCAGCAGCCTAACAGGGGATAGCAATCAGCCCCAGCATTTT
many	TRBD1	TRBJ1-6	15	TRBV5-1	CASRPSPGQNSPLHF	TGCGCCAGCAGACCTTCACCGGGACAGAATTCACCCCTCCACTTT
many	-	TRBJ1-1	13	TRBV5-1	CASSASMNTEAFF	TGCGCCAGCAGCGCTTCCATGAACACTGAAGCTTTCTTT
many	TRBD1	TRBJ2-5	15	TRBV11-2	CASSLDGNRGETQYF	TGTGCCAGCAGCTTAGACGGGAACAGGGGTGAGACCCAGTACTTC
many	-	TRBJ2-7	15	TRBV5-1	CASSLEQAFSYEQYF	TGCGCCAGCAGCTTGGAACAGGCGTTCTCCTACGAGCAGTACTTC
many	-	TRBJ2-4	14	TRBV9	CASSPEVAKNIQYF	TGTGCCAGCAGCCCGGAAGTAGCCAAAAACATTCAGTACTTC
many	-	TRBJ2-2	14	TRBV5-1	CASMVQGNTGELFF	TGCGCCAGCATGGTACAGGGGAACACCGGGGAGCTGTTTTTT
many	TRBD2	TRBJ2-2	13	TRBV20-1	CSVQPGGSGELFF	TGCAGTGTCCAGCCGGGAGGCTCCGGGGAGCTGTTTTTT
many	TRBD2	TRBJ2-3	17	TRBV7-8	CASSTGPGLALRDTQYF	TGTGCCAGCAGCACGGGGCCGGGACTAGCGTTGAGAGATACGCAGTATTTT
-	-	TRBJ2-1	15	TRBV6-5	CASRRNSLSYNEQFF	TGTGCCAGCAGGCGAAATTCCCTATCGTACAATGAGCAGTTCTTC
many	TRBD1	TRBJ2-1	15	TRBV4-3	CASSQDRGSYNEQFF	TGCGCCAGCAGCCAAGACAGGGGGTCCTACAATGAGCAGTTCTTC
many	TRBD2	TRBJ2-3	17	TRBV6-2/TRBV6-3	CASRGPFGAGDQDTQYF	TGTGCCAGCAGAGGCCCTTTTGGAGCGGGAGACCAAGATACGCAGTATTTT
many	TRBD2	TRBJ2-5	17	TRBV4-1	CASSQLALTGGPGTQYF	TGCGCCAGCAGCCAATTAGCTTTGACGGGAGGGCCTGGGACCCAGTACTTC
many	-	TRBJ2-1	16	TRBV3-1	CASSSGRRYSYNEQFF	TGTGCCAGCAGCTCGGGCAGGCGGTACTCCTACAATGAGCAGTTCTTC
many	TRBD2	TRBJ2-1	14	TRBV11-3	CASSLTSGVNEQFF	TGTGCCAGCAGCTTAACTAGCGGCGTCAATGAGCAGTTCTTC
many	TRBD1	TRBJ2-1	16	TRBV11-2	CASSFTGGSSYNEQFF	TGTGCCAGCAGCTTCACAGGGGGCAGCTCCTACAATGAGCAGTTCTTC
many	TRBD2	TRBJ2-7	14	TRBV18	CASSPSGGLNEQYF	TGTGCCAGCTCACCTAGCGGGGGGCTCAACGAGCAGTACTTC
many	TRBD2	TRBJ2-3	15	TRBV29-1	CSVDGALAGADTQYF	TGCAGCGTTGACGGAGCACTAGCGGGAGCAGATACGCAGTATTTT
many	TRBD2	TRBJ2-5	15	TRBV25-1	CASSSRGRAAETQYF	TGTGCCAGCAGTAGTCGGGGGAGGGCGGCAGAGACCCAGTACTTC
many	-	TRBJ1-2	14	TRBV6-6	CASSWTEDPYGYTF	TGTGCCAGCAGTTGGACAGAGGACCCTTATGGCTACACCTTC
many	TRBD1	TRBJ1-5	14	TRBV7-2	CASSPGQGVEPQHF	TGTGCCAGCAGCCCTGGACAGGGGGTTGAGCCCCAGCATTTT
many	TRBD1	TRBJ2-5	15	TRBV7-2	CASSYLGQGQETQYF	TGTGCCAGCAGCTACCTAGGACAGGGGCAAGAGACCCAGTACTTC
-	-	TRBJ1-2	13	TRBV5-1	CASSLGCYDGYTF	TGCGCCAGCAGCTTAGGGTGTTACGATGGCTACACCTTC
many	TRBD2	TRBJ2-3	16	TRBV11-2	CASSLAGTSGRNTQYF	TGTGCCAGCAGCTTAGCAGGGACTAGCGGGAGAAATACGCAGTATTTT
many	-	TRBJ1-1	15	TRBV12-3/TRBV12-4	CASSPRGGTNTEAFF	TGTGCCAGCAGCCCAAGGGGGGGTACGAACACTGAAGCTTTCTTT
many	TRBD2	TRBJ2-1	15	TRBV20-1	CSALSGSNPRNEQFF	TGCAGTGCCCTGAGCGGGAGTAACCCAAGAAATGAGCAGTTCTTC
many	-	TRBJ1-1	16	TRBV5-1	CASSFRGGRTNTEAFF	TGCGCCAGCAGCTTCCGCGGGGGAAGGACGAACACTGAAGCTTTCTTT
many	TRBD2	TRBJ2-7	15	TRBV7-2	CASSFRSSGTYEQYF	TGTGCCAGCAGCTTTCGGTCTAGCGGTACCTACGAGCAGTACTTC
many	-	TRBJ2-3	12	TRBV20-1	CSARAGVDTQYF	TGCAGTGCTAGGGCAGGGGTAGATACGCAGTATTTT
many	-	TRBJ2-5	13	TRBV20-1	CSALVGALKTQYF	TGCAGTGCCTTAGTGGGGGCTCTGAAGACCCAGTACTTC
many	TRBD2	TRBJ2-3	15	TRBV5-4	CASTSGGTSTDTQYF	TGTGCCAGCACCTCGGGGGGGACCAGCACAGATACGCAGTATTTT
many	-	TRBJ1-6	15	TRBV10-2	CASSETGTYNSPLHF	TGCGCCAGCAGTGAGACTGGAACCTATAATTCACCCCTCCACTTT
many	TRBD1	TRBJ2-7	15	TRBV5-5	CASSSTGGPSREQYF	TGTGCCAGCAGCTCCACAGGGGGCCCGAGTCGTGAGCAGTACTTC
many	TRBD1	TRBJ1-6	15	TRBV5-1	CASKEGTDTRSPLHF	TGCGCCAGCAAGGAAGGGACAGACACCCGATCACCCCTCCACTTT
many	-	TRBJ2-7	13	TRBV5-1	CASSLGTPYEQYF	TGCGCCAGCAGCTTGGGGACCCCTTACGAGCAGTACTTC
many	TRBD2	TRBJ2-1	18	TRBV2	CASRRLAGGSLSYNEQFF	TGTGCCAGCAGAAGACTAGCGGGAGGGTCTTTATCCTACAATGAGCAGTTCTTC
many	TRBD1	TRBJ1-5	17	TRBV7-2	CASSLADRTYSNQPQHF	TGTGCCAGCAGCTTAGCGGACAGGACCTATAGCAATCAGCCCCAGCATTTT
many	TRBD1	TRBJ1-2	13	TRBV25-1	CASIRTGQVGYTF	TGTGCCAGCATCCGGACAGGGCAAGTCGGCTACACCTTC
many	TRBD2	TRBJ2-7	18	TRBV15	CATSRDLISGSVAYEQYF	TGTGCCACCAGCAGAGACCTCATTAGCGGGAGTGTTGCCTACGAGCAGTACTTC
many	TRBD1	TRBJ2-7	15	TRBV7-2	CASSLLGQGASEQYF	TGTGCCAGCAGCTTATTGGGACAGGGGGCGTCCGAGCAGTACTTC
many	-	TRBJ2-3	15	TRBV7-3	CASSPLAGSTDTQYF	TGTGCCAGCAGCCCGCTTGCGGGGAGCACAGATACGCAGTATTTT
many	-	TRBJ1-5	14	TRBV20-1	CSAVTGYSNQPQHF	TGCAGTGCTGTAACAGGGTATAGCAATCAGCCCCAGCATTTT
many	-	TRBJ2-7	14	TRBV15	CATSPRPGFHEQYF	TGTGCCACCAGCCCCCGCCCGGGCTTCCACGAGCAGTACTTC
-	-	TRBJ1-5	14	TRBV5-6	CASSSTAANQPQHF	TGTGCCAGCAGCTCCACGGCGGCAAATCAGCCCCAGCATTTT
many	TRBD2	TRBJ2-1	14	TRBV20-1	CSALNSGRDNEQFF	TGCAGTGCTCTAAATAGCGGGAGGGACAATGAGCAGTTCTTC
many	TRBD2	TRBJ2-3	16	TRBV10-2	CASSGTSGPSTDTQYF	TGCGCCAGCAGCGGGACTAGCGGACCTAGCACAGATACGCAGTATTTT